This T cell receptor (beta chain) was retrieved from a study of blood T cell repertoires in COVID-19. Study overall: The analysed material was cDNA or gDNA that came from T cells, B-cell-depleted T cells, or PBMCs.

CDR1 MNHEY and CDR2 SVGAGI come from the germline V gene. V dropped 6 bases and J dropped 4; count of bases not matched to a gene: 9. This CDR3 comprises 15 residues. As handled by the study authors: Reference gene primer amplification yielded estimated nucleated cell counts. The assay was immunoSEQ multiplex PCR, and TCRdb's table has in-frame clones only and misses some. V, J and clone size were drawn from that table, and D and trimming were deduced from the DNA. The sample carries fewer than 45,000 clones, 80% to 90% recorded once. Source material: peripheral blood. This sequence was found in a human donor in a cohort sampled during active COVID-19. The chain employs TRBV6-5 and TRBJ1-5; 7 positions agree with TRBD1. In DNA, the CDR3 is TGTGCCAGCAGCCAGGGGGGCACAGCGAATCAGCCCCAGCATTTT. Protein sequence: CASSQGGTANQPQHF.